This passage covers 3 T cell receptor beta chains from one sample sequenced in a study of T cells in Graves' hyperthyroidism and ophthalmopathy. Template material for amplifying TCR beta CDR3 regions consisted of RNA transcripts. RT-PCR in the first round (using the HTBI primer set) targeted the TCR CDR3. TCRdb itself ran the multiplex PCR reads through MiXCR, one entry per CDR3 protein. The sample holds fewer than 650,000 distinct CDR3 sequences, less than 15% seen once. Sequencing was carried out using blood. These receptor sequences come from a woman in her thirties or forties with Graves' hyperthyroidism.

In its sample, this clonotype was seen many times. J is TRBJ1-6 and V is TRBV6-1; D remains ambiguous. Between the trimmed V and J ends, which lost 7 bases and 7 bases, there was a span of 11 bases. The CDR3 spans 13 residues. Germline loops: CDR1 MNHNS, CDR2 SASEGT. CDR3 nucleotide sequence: TGTGCCAGCACCTGGAGAGAAAATTCACCCCTCCACTTT. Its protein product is CASTWRENSPLHF.

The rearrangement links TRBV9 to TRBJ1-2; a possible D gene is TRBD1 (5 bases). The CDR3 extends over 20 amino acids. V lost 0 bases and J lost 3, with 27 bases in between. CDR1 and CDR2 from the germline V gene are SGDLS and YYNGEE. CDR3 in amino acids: CASSVEWRGFDSGEYYGYTF. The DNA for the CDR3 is TGTGCCAGCAGCGTAGAGTGGAGGGGCTTCGATTCGGGGGAATACTATGGCTACACCTTC.

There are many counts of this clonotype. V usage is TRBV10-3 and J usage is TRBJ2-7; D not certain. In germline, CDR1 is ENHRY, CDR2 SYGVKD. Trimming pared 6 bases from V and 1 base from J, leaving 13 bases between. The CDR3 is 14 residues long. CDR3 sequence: CAIRDPDSSYEQYF. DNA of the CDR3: TGTGCCATCAGAGACCCAGATTCATCCTACGAGCAGTACTTC.